This T cell receptor beta chain was recorded in a study of OX40 agonist ivuxolimab in advanced cancers. Study summary: Each dose-escalation patient presented with hepatocellular carcinoma, melanoma, renal cell or head and neck cancer.

V was clipped by 0 bases and J by 7 bases, with 18 bases between them. Germline V CDR1 and CDR2: MGHRA, YSYEKL. The CDR3 runs to 16 residues. Clones were read by immunoSEQ multiplex PCR, and TCRdb kept only the in-frame ones, dropping some. The profile shows roughly 26,000 clones, roughly 80% of them singletons. The sample in question was CD4+ or CD8+ T cells sorted from blood, obtained in a trial of the OX40 agonist ivuxolimab. The chain carries TRBV4-1 and TRBJ1-2; D is unresolved. This receptor was taken from an adult with an advanced solid tumor such as melanoma, head and neck, liver or kidney cancer. The CDR3 DNA reads as TGCGCCAGCAGCCAAGATGAGGGCTGGGGATCGGGTGGCTACACCTTC. Residues: CASSQDEGWGSGGYTF.